A selection of T cell receptor beta chains follows, all from one sample in a study of cytomegalovirus exposure and HLA in healthy donors. Produced via immunoSEQ multiplex PCR; TCRdb's table is partial and in-frame only. Altogether 150,000 to 200,000 clones are present, approximately 80% being singletons, with the ten largest covering approximately 15%. Sequencing was carried out using PBMCs. The receptors were sampled from a woman aged 40-49 years in good health and CMV-seronegative. Both conserved end residues are part of each CDR3. Each record gives: V gene, D gene, J gene, clone size, CDR3 DNA, CDR3 protein. The D gene is left open where the match is weak. Where a row states a size, it is once, few, many or the class of an expanded clone; other rows omit it.

>TRBV11-2|TRBD1|TRBJ2-6|.
TGTGCCAGCAGCTTACTTTTAGGACAGGGCCCCTCTGGGGCCAACGTCCTGACTTTC
CASSLLLGQGPSGANVLTF
>TRBV28|.|TRBJ2-3|.
TGTGCCAGCAGCCGCCCGCGCCTAGCAGTAGATACGCAGTATTTT
CASSRPRLAVDTQYF
>TRBV7-9|TRBD1|TRBJ2-7|.
TGTGCCAGCAGCCCCCCCGGGACAGGGGCCTACGAGCAGTACTTC
CASSPPGTGAYEQYF
>TRBV5-1|.|TRBJ2-5|.
TGCGCCAGCACCCGGGCGGGGGCGGAGACCCAGTACTTC
CASTRAGAETQYF
>TRBV5-1|.|TRBJ2-5|.
TGCGCCAGCAGCTTGGCCGCCAGTCAAGAGACCCAGTACTTC
CASSLAASQETQYF
>TRBV18|.|TRBJ2-7|.
TGTGCCAGCTCACCACGTTCGGGACAACTAGACTACGAGCAGTACTTC
CASSPRSGQLDYEQYF
>TRBV6-5|TRBD2|TRBJ2-3|.
TGTGCCAGCAGTCCTAGCGGGAGGGGTACAGATACGCAGTATTTT
CASSPSGRGTDTQYF
>TRBV5-4|TRBD2|TRBJ2-1|.
TGTGCCAGCAGCTTTAAACTAGCGGGGGGACCGACGGAGTACAATGAGCAGTTCTTC
CASSFKLAGGPTEYNEQFF
>TRBV7-9|.|TRBJ2-5|.
TGTGCCACGCACGGTCTGGAGACCCAGTACTTC
CATHGLETQYF
>TRBV5-1|TRBD2|TRBJ2-3|.
TGCGCCAGCAGCTCCTTCCTTATTAGCGGGAGCGCTGATACGCAGTATTTT
CASSSFLISGSADTQYF
>TRBV19|.|TRBJ2-3|once
TGTGCCAGTAGTCCCCGGACTTGGGAGGCAGATACGCAGTATTTT
CASSPRTWEADTQYF
>TRBV2|TRBD1|TRBJ2-7|.
TGTGCCAGCAGTGTTTCGGGGGGACAGGGAAAGGGCGAGCAGTACTTC
CASSVSGGQGKGEQYF
>TRBV7-9|TRBD1|TRBJ2-3|.
TGTGCCGAATCCACAGGGGATACAGATACGCAGTATTTT
CAESTGDTDTQYF
>TRBV6-4|.|TRBJ1-1|.
TGTGCCAGCAGTTTACAGGGTAGCACTGAAGCTTTCTTT
CASSLQGSTEAFF
>TRBV19|.|TRBJ2-3|.
TGTGCCAGTAGTACTGCGGGGACCCCTAGCACAGATACGCAGTATTTT
CASSTAGTPSTDTQYF
>TRBV11-3|TRBD1|TRBJ2-5|.
TGTGCCAGCAGCTTTCCGTTCGGGCCGACCCAGGGGGCGACCCAAGAGACCCAGTACTTC
CASSFPFGPTQGATQETQYF
>TRBV7-9|.|TRBJ2-1|.
TGTGCCAGCAGTCAATCTGGGGGACTGGGTGACAATGAGCAGTTCTTC
CASSQSGGLGDNEQFF
>TRBV28|TRBD1|TRBJ2-4|.
TGTGCCAGCAGTTTATTGGGCAGGGGGATGGTGAACATTCAGTACTTC
CASSLLGRGMVNIQYF
>TRBV5-1|.|TRBJ2-7|.
TGCGCCAGCAGCTTTGACATCTACGAGCAGTACTTC
CASSFDIYEQYF
>TRBV25-1|.|TRBJ1-4|.
TGTGCCAGCAGTGAACTTGGGAGAAATGAAAAACTGTTTTTT
CASSELGRNEKLFF
>TRBV30|TRBD1|TRBJ2-6|.
TGTGCCTGGAGTCCAGGGACAGGGAGGGCCAACGTCCTGACTTTC
CAWSPGTGRANVLTF
>TRBV6-1|TRBD1|TRBJ1-5|once
TGTGCCAGCAGTGACAGGGGGCTGCCCCAGCATTTT
CASSDRGLPQHF
>TRBV19|TRBD1|TRBJ1-2|.
TGTGCCTCCCGTGGGGGGACAGGGGCGACCACTTACTATGGCTACACCTTC
CASRGGTGATTYYGYTF
>TRBV6-1|.|TRBJ2-2|.
TGTGCCAGCTTTAGAACCGGGGAGCTGTTTTTT
CASFRTGELFF
>TRBV6-5|.|TRBJ2-7|.
TGTGCCACCGTATCCACAGTAACCTACGAGCAGTACTTC
CATVSTVTYEQYF
>TRBV7-8|TRBD1|TRBJ2-3|.
TGTGCCAGCAGCCGCGGACAGGGGAAGACAGATACGCAGTATTTT
CASSRGQGKTDTQYF
>TRBV18|TRBD1|TRBJ1-4|.
TGTGCCAGCTCACCCGGACAGGCAACTAATGAAAAACTGTTTTTT
CASSPGQATNEKLFF
>TRBV5-4|TRBD1|TRBJ2-7|.
TGTGCCAGCAGCGGTGGGACAGGGCTCCTCGAGCAGTACTTC
CASSGGTGLLEQYF
>TRBV4-2|TRBD2|TRBJ2-7|.
TGTGCCAGCAGCGTAACCCTAGCGGGGATCTACGAGCAGTACTTC
CASSVTLAGIYEQYF
>TRBV2|TRBD2|TRBJ2-7|once
TGTGCCAGCGCGAGCGGGAGCGGGTACGAGCAGTACTTC
CASASGSGYEQYF
>TRBV6-1|TRBD1|TRBJ2-3|.
TGTGCCAGCAGTACAAGGGACAGGGGCAATACGCAGTATTTT
CASSTRDRGNTQYF
>TRBV9|.|TRBJ2-3|.
TGTGCCAGCGGGCGGGACTCCCACACAGATACGCAGTATTTT
CASGRDSHTDTQYF
>TRBV10-1|TRBD2|TRBJ2-2|.
TGCGCCAGCAGGCCCAGACTAGCGGGGATCACCGGGGAGCTGTTTTTT
CASRPRLAGITGELFF
>TRBV11-2|TRBD2|TRBJ2-5|.
TGTGCCAGCAGTCAACGACTAGCGGGACAGGAGACCCAGTACTTC
CASSQRLAGQETQYF
>TRBV5-1|TRBD2|TRBJ2-5|.
TGCGCCAGCAGCTTGGGGACTAGCGGGAGTCTGAGGGAGACCCAGTACTTC
CASSLGTSGSLRETQYF
>TRBV30|.|TRBJ2-5|few
TGTGCCTGGAATAAGGGGGGGGCCACGGAGACCCAGTACTTC
CAWNKGGATETQYF
>TRBV11-2|TRBD1|TRBJ1-2|.
TGTGCCAGCAGGGGACTCAGGGGGCGCGGTAATGGCTACACCTTC
CASRGLRGRGNGYTF
>TRBV9|.|TRBJ2-1|.
TGTGCCAGCAGCCTCAAATCGGGGAGCAATGAGCAGTTCTTC
CASSLKSGSNEQFF
>TRBV7-6|.|TRBJ2-1|.
TGTGCCAGCAGCTCGCGAGAAAATGAGCAGTTCTTC
CASSSRENEQFF
>TRBV5-6|TRBD1|TRBJ2-3|once
TGTGCCAGCAGCGTCTTACAGGGGGCGAAAACAGATACGCAGTATTTT
CASSVLQGAKTDTQYF
>TRBV28|TRBD2|TRBJ2-1|once
TGTGCCAGCAGCCAAGGGACTAGCGGGAGTTTGTACAATGAGCAGTTCTTC
CASSQGTSGSLYNEQFF
>TRBV9|TRBD1|TRBJ1-2|.
TGTGCCAGCAGCGTCGGTTCAGGGGGCGGTGGCTACACCTTC
CASSVGSGGGGYTF
>TRBV7-2|.|TRBJ1-2|.
TGTGCCAGCAGCTCATTACAGGGACGGTATGGCTACACCTTC
CASSSLQGRYGYTF
>TRBV4-1|.|TRBJ2-7|.
TGCGCCAGCAGCCAAGACAGGGGCCCTTTCTACGAGCAGTACTTC
CASSQDRGPFYEQYF
>TRBV7-2|.|TRBJ1-3|.
TGTGCCAGCAGCTTAGAGAGAATCTCCTCTGGAAACACCATATATTTT
CASSLERISSGNTIYF
>TRBV6-5|.|TRBJ1-4|.
TGTGCCAGCAGTCCCCGTCAGGCCGTTAATGAAAAACTGTTTTTT
CASSPRQAVNEKLFF
>TRBV7-2|.|TRBJ1-2|.
TGTGCCAGCAGCTTAGGGGGAGCTGCTAACTATGGCTACACCTTC
CASSLGGAANYGYTF
>TRBV6-5|.|TRBJ1-5|.
TGTGCCAGCAGCCAGAATTTTCCCAGTCAGCCCCAGCATTTT
CASSQNFPSQPQHF